This TCR beta chain was obtained from a study of control samples from healthy donors and cancer patients. This table comes from immunoSEQ multiplex PCR, and its TCRdb copy is limited to in-frame clones, with some not included. The data show 110,000 to 150,000 clones, 75% to 90% seen once. In germline, CDR1 is LGHDT, CDR2 YNNKEL (reference sequence). J lost 10 bases, V lost 1 base, and 10 bases had no gene match. The CDR3 consists of 16 residues. The sequence came from a woman in her twenties or thirties in good health. The sequencing sample was made of blood. This sequence joins TRBV3-1 (or the pseudogene TRBV3-2) and TRBJ1-6; 7 positions match TRBD1. This CDR3 is CASSQGFDRVKSPLHF. Here the CDR3 DNA reads TGTGCCAGCAGCCAAGGTTTCGACAGGGTTAAGTCACCCCTCCACTTT.